This TCR beta chain was identified in a study of cytomegalovirus exposure and HLA in healthy donors. Primers included in the PCR were 60 Vbeta and 13 Jbeta primers. Sequencing used immunoSEQ multiplex PCR; TCRdb keeps in-frame clones, though not all of them. The sample holds some 150,000 clones, approximately 80% seen once. V trimming: 4 bases; J trimming: 7 bases; junction bases outside the gene matches: 11. This CDR3 is 15 amino acids long. CDR1 is SQVTM, CDR2 ANQGSEA, per germline. The sample was PBMCs. The sequence derives from a female donor in good health and CMV-seronegative. The V gene is TRBV29-1, the J gene TRBJ1-2, with 11 bases matching TRBD1. The CDR3 loop is CSVGLGQGAKSGYTF. The CDR3 DNA sequence: TGCAGCGTTGGCCTTGGACAGGGGGCGAAGAGTGGCTACACCTTC.